This T cell receptor beta chain was retrieved from a study of blood T cell repertoires in COVID-19. The authors' processing: Quantification of nucleated cells was approximated via reference gene primer amplification. The assay was immunoSEQ multiplex PCR, and TCRdb's table has in-frame clones only and misses some. V, J and clone size derive from that table, while D and trimming were established from the DNA sequence. The repertoire has around 230,000 clones, around 85% of them found once; the top ten carry 2.5% to 3.5%. There are 14 residues in the CDR3. J gave up 2 bases and V 0 bases, and 1 base lay outside the gene matches. CDR1 and CDR2 (germline): SQVTM, ANQGSEA.

Source material: PBMCs or T cells enriched from blood (not recorded which). This chain uses TRBV29-1 with TRBJ2-5, with 9 bases lining up with TRBD1. The sequence was obtained from a woman aged 40 to 50 with acute COVID-19. The CDR3 region has the DNA TGCAGCGTTGAAGATGGACAGGGGCAAGAGACCCAGTACTTC. Amino acids: CSVEDGQGQETQYF.